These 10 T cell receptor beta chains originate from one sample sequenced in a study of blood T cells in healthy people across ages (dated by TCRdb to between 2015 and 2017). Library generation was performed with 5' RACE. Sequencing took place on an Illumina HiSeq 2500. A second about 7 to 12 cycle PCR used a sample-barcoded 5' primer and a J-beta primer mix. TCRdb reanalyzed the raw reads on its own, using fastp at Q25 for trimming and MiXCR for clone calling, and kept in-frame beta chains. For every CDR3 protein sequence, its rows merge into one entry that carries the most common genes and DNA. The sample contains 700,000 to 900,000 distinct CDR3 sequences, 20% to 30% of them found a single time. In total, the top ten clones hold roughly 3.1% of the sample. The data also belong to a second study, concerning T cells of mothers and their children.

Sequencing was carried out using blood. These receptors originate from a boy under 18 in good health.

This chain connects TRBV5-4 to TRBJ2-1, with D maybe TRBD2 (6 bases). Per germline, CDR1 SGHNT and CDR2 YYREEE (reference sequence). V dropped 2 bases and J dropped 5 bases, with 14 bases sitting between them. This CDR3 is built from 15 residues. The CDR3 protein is CASSFSGRGNNEQFF. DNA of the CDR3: TGTGCCAGCAGCTTTTCGGGGCGGGGAAACAATGAGCAGTTCTTC.

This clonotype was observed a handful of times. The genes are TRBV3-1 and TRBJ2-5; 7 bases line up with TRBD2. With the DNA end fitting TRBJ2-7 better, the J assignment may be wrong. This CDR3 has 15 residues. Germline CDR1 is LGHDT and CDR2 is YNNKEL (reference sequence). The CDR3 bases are TGTGCCAGCAGCCATGTTAGCGGGCTATCCTACGAGCAGTACTTC. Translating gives CASSHVSGLSYEQYF.

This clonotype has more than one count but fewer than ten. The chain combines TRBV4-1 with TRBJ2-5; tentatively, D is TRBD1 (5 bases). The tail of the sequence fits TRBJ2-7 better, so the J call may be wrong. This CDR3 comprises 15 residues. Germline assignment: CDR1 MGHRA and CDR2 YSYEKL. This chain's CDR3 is CASSQALKKGYEQYF. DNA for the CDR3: TGCGCCAGCAGCCAAGCCCTAAAGAAGGGGTACGAGCAGTACTTC.

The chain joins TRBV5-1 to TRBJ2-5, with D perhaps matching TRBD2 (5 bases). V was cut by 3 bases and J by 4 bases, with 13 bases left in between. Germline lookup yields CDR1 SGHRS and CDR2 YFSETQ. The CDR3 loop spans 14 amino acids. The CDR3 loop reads CASSSDGGGETQYF. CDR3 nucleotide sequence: TGCGCCAGCAGCTCGGACGGTGGAGGAGAGACCCAGTACTTC. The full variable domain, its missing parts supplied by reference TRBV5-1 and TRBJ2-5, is KAGVTQTPRYLIKTRGQQVTLSCSPISGHRSVSWYQQTPGQGLQFLFEYFSETQRNKGNFPGRFSGRQFSNSRSEMNVSTLELGDSALYLCASSSDGGGETQYFGPGTRLLVL.

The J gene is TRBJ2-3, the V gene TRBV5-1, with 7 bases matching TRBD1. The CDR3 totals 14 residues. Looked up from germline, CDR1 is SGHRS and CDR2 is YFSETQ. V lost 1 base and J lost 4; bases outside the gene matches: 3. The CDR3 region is CASSLRQGSDTQYF. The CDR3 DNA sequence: TGCGCCAGCAGCTTGCGACAGGGATCAGATACGCAGTATTTT.

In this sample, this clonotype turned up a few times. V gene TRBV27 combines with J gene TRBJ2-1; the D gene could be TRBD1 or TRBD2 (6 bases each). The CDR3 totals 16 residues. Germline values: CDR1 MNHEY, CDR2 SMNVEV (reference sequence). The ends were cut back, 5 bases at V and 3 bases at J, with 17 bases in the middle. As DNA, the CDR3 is TGTGCCAGCAGTCGACTTGGGCGGGACAACTACAATGAGCAGTTCTTC. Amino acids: CASSRLGRDNYNEQFF.

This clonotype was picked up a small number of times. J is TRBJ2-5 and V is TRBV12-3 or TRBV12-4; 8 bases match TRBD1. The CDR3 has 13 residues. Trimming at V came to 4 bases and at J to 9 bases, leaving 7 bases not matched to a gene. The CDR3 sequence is CASSSGGFRAQYF. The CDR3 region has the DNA TGTGCCAGCAGTTCAGGGGGCTTTCGGGCCCAGTACTTC.

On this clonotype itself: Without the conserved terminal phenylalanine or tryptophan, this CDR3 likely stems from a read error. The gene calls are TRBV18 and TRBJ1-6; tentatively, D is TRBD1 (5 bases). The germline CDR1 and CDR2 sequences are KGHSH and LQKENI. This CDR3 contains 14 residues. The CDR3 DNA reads TGTGCCAGCTCACCACAACAGGATAATTCGCCCCTCCACTCT. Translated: CASSPQQDNSPLHS.

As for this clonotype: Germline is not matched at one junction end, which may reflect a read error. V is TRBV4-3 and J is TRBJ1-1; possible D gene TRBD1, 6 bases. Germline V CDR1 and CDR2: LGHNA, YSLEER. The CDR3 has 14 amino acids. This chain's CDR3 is CASSQEQGNTEAFF. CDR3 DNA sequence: TGCGCCAGCAGCCAAGAACAGGGAAACACTGAGGCTTTCTTT.

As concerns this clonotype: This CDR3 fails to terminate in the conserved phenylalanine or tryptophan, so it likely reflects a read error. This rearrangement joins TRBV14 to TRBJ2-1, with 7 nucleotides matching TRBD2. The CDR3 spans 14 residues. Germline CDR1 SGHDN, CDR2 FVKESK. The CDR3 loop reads CAGSQARTRSEQFL. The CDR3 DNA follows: TGTGCCGGCAGCCAAGCCCGGACTAGAAGTGAGCAGTTCCTC.